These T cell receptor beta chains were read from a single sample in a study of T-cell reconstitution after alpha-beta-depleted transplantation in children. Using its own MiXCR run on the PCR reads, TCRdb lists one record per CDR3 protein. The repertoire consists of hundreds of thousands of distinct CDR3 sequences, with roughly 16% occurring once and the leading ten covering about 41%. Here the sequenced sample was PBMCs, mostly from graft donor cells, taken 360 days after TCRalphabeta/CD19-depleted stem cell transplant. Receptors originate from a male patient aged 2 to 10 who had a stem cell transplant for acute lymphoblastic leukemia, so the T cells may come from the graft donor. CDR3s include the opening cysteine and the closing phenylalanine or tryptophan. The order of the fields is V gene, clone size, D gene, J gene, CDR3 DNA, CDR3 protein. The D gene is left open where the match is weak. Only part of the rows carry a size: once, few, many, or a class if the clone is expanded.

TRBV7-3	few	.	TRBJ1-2	TGTGCCAGCAGCTTAAGATACGGGGGTGGCTACACCTTC	CASSLRYGGGYTF
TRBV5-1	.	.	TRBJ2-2	TGCGCCAGCAGCGGACAGCGGGACACCGGGGAGCTGTTTTTT	CASSGQRDTGELFF
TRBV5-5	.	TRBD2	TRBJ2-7	TGTGCCAGCAGCTTGCAGCTGACTAGCGGCTACGAGCAGTACTTC	CASSLQLTSGYEQYF
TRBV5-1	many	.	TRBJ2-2	TGCGCCAGCAGCTTGGCGGCAGGGGTAAACACCGGGGAGCTGTTTTTT	CASSLAAGVNTGELFF
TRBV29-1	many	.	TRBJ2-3	TGCAGCGTCGAACTAGGTCCGAGGACAGATACGCAGTATTTT	CSVELGPRTDTQYF
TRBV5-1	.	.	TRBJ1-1	TGCGCCAGCAAACCGGGGGCGACGGGCACTGAAGCTTTCTTT	CASKPGATGTEAFF
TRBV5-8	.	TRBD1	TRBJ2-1	TGTGCCAGCAGCTTGGCGTACGGGACAGCCCCTACCAATGAGCAGTTCTTC	CASSLAYGTAPTNEQFF
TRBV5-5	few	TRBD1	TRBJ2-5	TGTGCCAGCAGCCAGGGACAGGTCAGGGGAGAGACCCAGTACTTC	CASSQGQVRGETQYF
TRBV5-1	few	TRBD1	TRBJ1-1	TGCGCCAGCAGCTTGGGTCCAGGACAGGGGGCCGAAGCTTTCTTT	CASSLGPGQGAEAFF
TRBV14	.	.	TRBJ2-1	TGTGCCAGCAGCCGGAGAGGCCTCAGGGGCTCCTACAATGAGCAGTTCTTC	CASSRRGLRGSYNEQFF
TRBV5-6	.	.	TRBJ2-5	TGTGCCAGCAGCTTGTGGCTTGGGGTGTACCAAGAGACCCAGTACTTC	CASSLWLGVYQETQYF
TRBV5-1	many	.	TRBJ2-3	TGCGCCAGCAGATCCGGGGTACTGGCTGGGAGCGCAGATACGCAGTATTTT	CASRSGVLAGSADTQYF
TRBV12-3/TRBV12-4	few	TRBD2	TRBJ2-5	TGTGCCAGCAGTTTAAGCGGGACGGAGACCCAGTACTTC	CASSLSGTETQYF
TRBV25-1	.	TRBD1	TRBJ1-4	TGTGCCAGCGGAGGTTGGGGGACAGGGGCTGAAAAACTGTTTTTT	CASGGWGTGAEKLFF
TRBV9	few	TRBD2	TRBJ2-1	TGTGCCAGCAGCCGGACTAGCGGGGGATACAATGAGCAGTTCTTC	CASSRTSGGYNEQFF
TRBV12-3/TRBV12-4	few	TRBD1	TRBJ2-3	TGTGCCAGCAGTCCCCCACAGGGGGCCACAGATACGCAGTATTTT	CASSPPQGATDTQYF
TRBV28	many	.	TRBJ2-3	TGTGCCAGCAGTTTAAGGGATACGAGGGATACGCAGTATTTT	CASSLRDTRDTQYF
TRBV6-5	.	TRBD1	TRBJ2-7	TGTGCCAGCAGTTCTTGGGGGACAGGGGTTTTCTACGAGCAGTACTTC	CASSSWGTGVFYEQYF
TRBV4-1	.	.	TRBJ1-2	TGCGCCAGCAGCCAAGTTGGGGCCAACTATGGCTACACCTTC	CASSQVGANYGYTF
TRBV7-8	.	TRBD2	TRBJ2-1	TGTGCCAGCAGCCCAGCTGCGGGAGGGTACAATGAGCAGTTCTTC	CASSPAAGGYNEQFF
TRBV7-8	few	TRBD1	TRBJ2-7	TGTGCCAGCACCTCGACAGGGGGGTTTTACGAGCAGTACTTC	CASTSTGGFYEQYF
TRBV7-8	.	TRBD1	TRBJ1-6	TGTGCCAGCAGCCGAACCAGGGGGCGACTGAATAATTCACCCCTCCACTTT	CASSRTRGRLNNSPLHF
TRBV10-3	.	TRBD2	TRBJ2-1	TGTGCCATCAGTGAGTCGGCGGGAGCGGGAGGGTACAATGAGCAGTTCTTC	CAISESAGAGGYNEQFF
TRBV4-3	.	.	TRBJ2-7	TGCGCCAGCAGCCAACTTCATGTGGCAGGGACGTCATCCTACGAGCAGTACTTC	CASSQLHVAGTSSYEQYF
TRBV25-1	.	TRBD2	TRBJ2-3	TGTGCCAGCAGTGAATTTAAGACGACTAGCGGGAGTGGGAATACGCAGTATTTT	CASSEFKTTSGSGNTQYF
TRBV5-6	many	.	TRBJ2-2	TGTGCCAGCAGCTCCCGGATGGGGGTCGGGGAGCTGTTTTTT	CASSSRMGVGELFF
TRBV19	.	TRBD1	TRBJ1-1	TGTGCCAGTAGCCAGGGGGGAAGGACTGAAGCTTTCTTT	CASSQGGRTEAFF
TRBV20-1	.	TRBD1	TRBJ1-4	TGCAGTGCTAGACCCCCGGGACAGCTTAATGAAAAACTGTTTTTT	CSARPPGQLNEKLFF